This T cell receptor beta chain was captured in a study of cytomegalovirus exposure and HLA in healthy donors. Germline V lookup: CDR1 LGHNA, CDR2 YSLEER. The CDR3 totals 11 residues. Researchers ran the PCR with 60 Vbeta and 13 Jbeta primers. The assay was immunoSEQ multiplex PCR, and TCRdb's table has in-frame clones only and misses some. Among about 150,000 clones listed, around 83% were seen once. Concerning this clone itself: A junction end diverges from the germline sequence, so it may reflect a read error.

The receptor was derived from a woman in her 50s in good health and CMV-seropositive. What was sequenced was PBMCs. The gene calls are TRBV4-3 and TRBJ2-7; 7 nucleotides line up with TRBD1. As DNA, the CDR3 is TGCGCCAGCAGCCAAGAGGTTAGGGGGCGGTTC. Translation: CASSQEVRGRF.